This TCR beta chain was sequenced during a study of cytomegalovirus exposure and HLA in healthy donors (dated by TCRdb to 2015 to 2018). With regard to the full study: The 700 or so repertoires of the first cohort and the roughly 110 validation repertoires were produced on the same platform, according to a later analysis. The study was designed to test whether signatures of past pathogen exposure could be identified by cataloging public T cell receptors. Along with the 666-subject first cohort, a separate validation cohort of roughly 110 different subjects was used. High-throughput TCR immunosequencing, statistical association of individual TCRs with disease status, and machine learning were combined to predict cytomegalovirus infection status. What the research found in general, with its limitations: In both the original and validation cohorts, the classifier was reported to diagnose cytomegalovirus status with high specificity and sensitivity. Subsequent analysis determined that TCRs grouped into clusters in the first cohort also showed a tendency toward co-occurrence across the roughly 130 validation repertoires, and 85% to 95% of cluster scores exceeded 0. The validation cohort had no HLA typing available for a later analysis, so co-occurrence within that cohort was assessed over all 110 or so repertoires. Three of the identified cytomegalovirus-associated TCR beta chains were confirmed in vitro to be specific for cytomegalovirus antigens. The authors suggested that the approach could potentially be generalized to other disease states and immunological phenotypes. While some public TCRs were present in many individuals, most TCR sequences turned up only very rarely across donors. A total of 150 or so TCR beta chains were listed by the study as associated with cytomegalovirus.

Donors formed part of the validation cohort, which comprised about 130 subjects and was distinct from the first cohort of several hundred subjects. Remarks on this clone: The specificity of this receptor is unknown. Base qualities are not provided; no much larger clone lies one nucleotide away.

The method was the immunoSEQ multiplex PCR assay. On the authors' methods: A statistical classification framework was built for diagnosing cytomegalovirus status from the catalog of TCR beta chain sequences. The table comes from immuneACCESS by way of TCRdb, which keeps in-frame sequences with V and J called. Part of the clones is missing from these tables; in studies checked, under half for an unresolved V gene and the rest for unknown reasons. The DNA gave D and trimming, while V, J and clone size come from that table. Here the sample has 150,000 to 200,000 clones; roughly 84% occur a single time. The ten largest clones represent more than 8.5% of the sample. The receptor was isolated from a man younger than 40 in good health and CMV-seropositive. Sequencing was carried out using PBMCs.

The sequenced DNA: TGCGCCAGCAGCCAACTGGGACTAGCGGGGGGGACCTACAATGAGCAGTTCTTC. Its protein reads: CASSQLGLAGGTYNEQFF. The chain employs TRBV4-3 and TRBJ2-1, with 16 central nucleotides matching TRBD2. V is cut back by 2 bases and J by 2 bases, with 3 bases in the junction unmatched. The CDR3 contains 18 residues, cysteine and phenylalanine counted. The sequence is cut down to CDR3 DNA, 54 bases in frame from base 1. CDR1 and CDR2 (LGHNA, YSLEER) derive from the germline V gene.